This TCR beta chain was captured in a study of T-cell reconstitution after alpha-beta-depleted transplantation in children. Unique molecular identifiers featured in how the TCRbeta library was prepared. TCRdb itself ran the PCR reads through MiXCR, one entry per CDR3 protein. This table has 200,000 to 300,000 distinct CDR3 sequences, around 13% appearing once. CDR3 length: 13 residues. V shed 5 bases and J shed 6 bases, with 13 bases lying between them. CDR1 and CDR2 from the germline V gene are MNHNS and SASEGT. The TCR comes from a human donor who donated a stem cell graft to a child with acute lymphoblastic leukemia. The source was PBMCs from the stem cell graft donor, collected from the stem cell graft. The J gene is TRBJ1-2, the V gene TRBV6-1, with D tentatively TRBD1 (5 bases). Here the CDR3 reads CASSRGWGDGYTF. DNA for the CDR3: TGTGCCAGCAGTCGAGGATGGGGCGATGGCTACACCTTC.